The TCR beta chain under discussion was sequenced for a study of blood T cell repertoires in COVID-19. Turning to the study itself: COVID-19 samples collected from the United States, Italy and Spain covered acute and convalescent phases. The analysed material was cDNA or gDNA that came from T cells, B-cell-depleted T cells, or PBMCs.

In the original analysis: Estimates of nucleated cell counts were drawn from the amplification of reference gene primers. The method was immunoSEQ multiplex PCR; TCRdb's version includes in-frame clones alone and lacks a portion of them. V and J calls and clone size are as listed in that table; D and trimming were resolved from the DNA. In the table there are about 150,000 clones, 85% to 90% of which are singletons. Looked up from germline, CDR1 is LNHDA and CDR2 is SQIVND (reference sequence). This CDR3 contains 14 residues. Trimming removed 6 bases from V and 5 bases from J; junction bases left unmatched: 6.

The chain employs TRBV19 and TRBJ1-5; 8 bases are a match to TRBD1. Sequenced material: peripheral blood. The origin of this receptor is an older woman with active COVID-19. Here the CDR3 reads CASRIQGVDQPQHF. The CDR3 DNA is TGTGCCAGTAGGATACAGGGGGTAGATCAGCCCCAGCATTTT.